This T cell receptor (beta chain) stems from a study of response to subunit inactivated influenza vaccine. General study results and limits: Authors suggested seasonal influenza vaccinations each recruit few new T cells.

Regarding this clonotype: The antigen is not known.

This CDR3 spans 15 amino acids. Trimming took off 3 bases at V and 4 bases at J, with 12 bases between the two ends. From germline, CDR1 is SGHVT and CDR2 SQSDAQ. A single record per CDR3 protein comes from TCRdb applying MiXCR to the RT-PCR reads. This table holds roughly 500,000 distinct CDR3 sequences, 20% to 25% found once. The sample also formed part of further work on T cells expressing NK-cell markers. That work adds: Beta-chain TCR cDNA was generated via 5'RACE template switching with UMIs. One of the eight sequenced donors was seronegative, whereas the other seven were HCMV-seropositive. What restricted sorting to alpha-beta TCR T cells in several experiments was an anti-gamma-delta TCR antibody.

This receptor was taken from a man between 50 and 59 years old who received an inactivated influenza vaccine. The input for sequencing was CD4+ T cells sorted from PBMCs, taken roughly 12 days after vaccination. This rearrangement joins TRBV7-4 to TRBJ2-2; D is perhaps TRBD2 (6 bases). CDR3 region: CASSLEGLCTGELFF. The CDR3 bases are TGTGCCAGCAGCTTGGAGGGATTATGCACCGGGGAGCTGTTTTTT.